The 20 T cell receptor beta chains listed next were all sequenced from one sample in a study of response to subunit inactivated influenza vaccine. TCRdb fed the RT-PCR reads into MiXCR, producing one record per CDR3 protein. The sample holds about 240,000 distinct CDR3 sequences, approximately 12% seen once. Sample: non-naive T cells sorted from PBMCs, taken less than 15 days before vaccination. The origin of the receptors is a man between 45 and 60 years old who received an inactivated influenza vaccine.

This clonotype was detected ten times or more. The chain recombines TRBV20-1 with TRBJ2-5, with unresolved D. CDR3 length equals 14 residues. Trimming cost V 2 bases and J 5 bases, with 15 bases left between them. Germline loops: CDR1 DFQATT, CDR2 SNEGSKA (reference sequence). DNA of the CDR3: TGCAGTGCTAGAAAACGCGGTCACGAGGAGACCCAGTACTTC. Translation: CSARKRGHEETQYF.

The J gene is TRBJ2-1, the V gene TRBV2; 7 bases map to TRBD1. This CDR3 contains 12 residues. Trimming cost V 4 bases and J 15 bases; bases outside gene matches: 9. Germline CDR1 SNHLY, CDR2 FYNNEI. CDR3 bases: TGTGCCAGCAGTGTGGGAGACAGGGCTAGGTTCTTC. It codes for CASSVGDRARFF.

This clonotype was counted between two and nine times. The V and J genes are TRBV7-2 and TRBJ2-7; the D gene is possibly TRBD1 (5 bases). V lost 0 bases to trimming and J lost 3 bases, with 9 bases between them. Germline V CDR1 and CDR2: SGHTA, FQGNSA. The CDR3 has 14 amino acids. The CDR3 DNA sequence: TGTGCCAGCAGCTTAGCGTCGGACAACTACGAGCAGTACTTC. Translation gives CASSLASDNYEQYF.

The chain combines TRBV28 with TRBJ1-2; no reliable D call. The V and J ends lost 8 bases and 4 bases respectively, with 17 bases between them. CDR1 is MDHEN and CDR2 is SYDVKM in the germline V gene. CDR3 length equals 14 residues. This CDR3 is CASSPPGIIYGYTF. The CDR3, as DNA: TGTGCCAGCTCCCCCCCGGGGATAATCTATGGCTACACCTTC.

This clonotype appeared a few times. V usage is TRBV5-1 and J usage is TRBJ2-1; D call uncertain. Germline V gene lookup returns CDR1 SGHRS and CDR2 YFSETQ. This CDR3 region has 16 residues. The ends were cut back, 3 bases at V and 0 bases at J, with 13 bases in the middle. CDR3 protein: CASSSIQTSSYNEQFF. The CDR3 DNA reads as TGCGCCAGCAGCTCGATACAGACCAGCTCCTACAATGAGCAGTTCTTC.

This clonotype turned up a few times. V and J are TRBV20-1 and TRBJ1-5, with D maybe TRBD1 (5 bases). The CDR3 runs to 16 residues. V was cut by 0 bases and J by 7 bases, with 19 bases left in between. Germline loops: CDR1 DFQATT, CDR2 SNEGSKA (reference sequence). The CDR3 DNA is TGCAGTGCTAGAGATGTTTCGGGAAGGGGCCAACAGCCCCAGCATTTT. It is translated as CSARDVSGRGQQPQHF.

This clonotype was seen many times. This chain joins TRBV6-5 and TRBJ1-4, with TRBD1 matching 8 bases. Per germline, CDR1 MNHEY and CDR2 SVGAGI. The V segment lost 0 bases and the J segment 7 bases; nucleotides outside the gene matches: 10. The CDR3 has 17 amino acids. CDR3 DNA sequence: TGTGCCAGCAGTTACTCACCTCCGACAGGGGCAGGTGAAAAACTGTTTTTT. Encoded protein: CASSYSPPTGAGEKLFF.

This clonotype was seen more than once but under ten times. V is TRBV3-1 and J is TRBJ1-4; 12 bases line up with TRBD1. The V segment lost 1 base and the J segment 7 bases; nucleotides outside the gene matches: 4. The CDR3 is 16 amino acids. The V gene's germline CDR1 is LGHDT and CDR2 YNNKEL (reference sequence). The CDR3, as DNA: TGTGCCAGCAGCCAAGGGGACAGGGGGCGCAGTGAAAAACTGTTTTTT. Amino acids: CASSQGDRGRSEKLFF.

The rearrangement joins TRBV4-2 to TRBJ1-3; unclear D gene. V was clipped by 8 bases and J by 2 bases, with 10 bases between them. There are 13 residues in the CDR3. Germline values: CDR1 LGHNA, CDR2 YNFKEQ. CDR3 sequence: CASGRGPGNTIYF. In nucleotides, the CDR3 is TGTGCCAGCGGGAGAGGACCTGGAAACACCATATATTTT.

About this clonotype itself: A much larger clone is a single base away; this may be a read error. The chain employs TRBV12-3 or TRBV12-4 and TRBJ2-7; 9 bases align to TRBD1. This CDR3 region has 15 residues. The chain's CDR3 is CASGLHGTGNYEQYF. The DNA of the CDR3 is TGTGCCAGCGGTTTGCATGGGACAGGGAACTACGAGCAGTACTTC.

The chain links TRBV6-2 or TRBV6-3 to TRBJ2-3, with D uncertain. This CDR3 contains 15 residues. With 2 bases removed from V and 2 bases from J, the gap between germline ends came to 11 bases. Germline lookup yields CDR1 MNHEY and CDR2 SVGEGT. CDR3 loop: CASSYRVFPTDTQYF. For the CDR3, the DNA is TGTGCCAGCAGTTACAGGGTTTTCCCCACAGATACGCAGTATTTT.

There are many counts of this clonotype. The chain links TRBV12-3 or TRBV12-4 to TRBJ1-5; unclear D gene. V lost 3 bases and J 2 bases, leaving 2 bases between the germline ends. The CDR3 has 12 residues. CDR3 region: CASSFGNQPQHF. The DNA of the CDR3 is TGTGCCAGCAGTTTTGGCAATCAGCCCCAGCATTTT.

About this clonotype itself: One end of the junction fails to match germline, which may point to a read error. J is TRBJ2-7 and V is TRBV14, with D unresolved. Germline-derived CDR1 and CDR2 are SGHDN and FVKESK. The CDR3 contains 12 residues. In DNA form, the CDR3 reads TGTGCCAGCAGCCAAGCGTCTGGGCCTTCGAACTTC. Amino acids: CASSQASGPSNF.

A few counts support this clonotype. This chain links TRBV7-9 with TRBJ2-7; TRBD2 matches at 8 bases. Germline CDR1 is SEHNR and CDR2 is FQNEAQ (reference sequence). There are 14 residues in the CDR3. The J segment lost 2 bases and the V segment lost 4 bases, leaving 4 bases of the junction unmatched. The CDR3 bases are TGTGCCAGCAGCTCGACTAGCGTACCCTACGAGCAGTACTTC. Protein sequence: CASSSTSVPYEQYF.

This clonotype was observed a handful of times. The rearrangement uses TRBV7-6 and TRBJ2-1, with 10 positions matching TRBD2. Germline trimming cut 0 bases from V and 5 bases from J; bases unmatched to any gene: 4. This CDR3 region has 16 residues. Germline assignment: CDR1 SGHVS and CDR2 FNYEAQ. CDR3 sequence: CASSLAAGGGHNEQFF. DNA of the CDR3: TGTGCCAGCAGCTTAGCAGCGGGAGGGGGACACAATGAGCAGTTCTTC.

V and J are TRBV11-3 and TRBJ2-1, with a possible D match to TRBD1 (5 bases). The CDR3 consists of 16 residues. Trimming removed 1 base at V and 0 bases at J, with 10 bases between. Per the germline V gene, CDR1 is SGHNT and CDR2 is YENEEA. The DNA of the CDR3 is TGTGCCAGCAGCTTAGCAGGGTCCAGCTCCTACAATGAGCAGTTCTTC. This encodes CASSLAGSSSYNEQFF.

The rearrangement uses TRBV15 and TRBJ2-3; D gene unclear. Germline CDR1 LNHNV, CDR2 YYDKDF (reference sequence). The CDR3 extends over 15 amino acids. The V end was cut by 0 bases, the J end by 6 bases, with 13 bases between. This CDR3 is CATSRDVGSVDTQYF. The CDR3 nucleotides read TGTGCCACCAGCAGAGATGTGGGATCGGTGGATACGCAGTATTTT.

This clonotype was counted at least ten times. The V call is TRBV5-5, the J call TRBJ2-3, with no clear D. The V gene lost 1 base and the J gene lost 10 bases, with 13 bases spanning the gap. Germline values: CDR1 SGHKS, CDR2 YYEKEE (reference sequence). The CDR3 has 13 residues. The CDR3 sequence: CASSLRFVESQYF. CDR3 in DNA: TGTGCCAGCAGCTTGCGTTTTGTAGAATCGCAGTATTTT.

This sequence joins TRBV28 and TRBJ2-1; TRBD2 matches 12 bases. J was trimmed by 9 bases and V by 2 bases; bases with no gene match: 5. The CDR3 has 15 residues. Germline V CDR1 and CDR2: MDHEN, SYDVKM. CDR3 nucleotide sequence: TGTGCCAGCAGTTTACCTAGCGGGAGGGCCGGTGAGCAGTTCTTC. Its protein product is CASSLPSGRAGEQFF.

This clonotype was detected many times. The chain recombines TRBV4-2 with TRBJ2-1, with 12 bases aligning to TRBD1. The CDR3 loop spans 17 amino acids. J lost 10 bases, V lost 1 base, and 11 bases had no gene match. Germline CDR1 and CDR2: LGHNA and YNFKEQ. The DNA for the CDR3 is TGTGCCAGCAGCCAAGTCTCCGGGACAGGGGGCTCGAGGGAGCAGTTCTTC. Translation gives CASSQVSGTGGSREQFF.